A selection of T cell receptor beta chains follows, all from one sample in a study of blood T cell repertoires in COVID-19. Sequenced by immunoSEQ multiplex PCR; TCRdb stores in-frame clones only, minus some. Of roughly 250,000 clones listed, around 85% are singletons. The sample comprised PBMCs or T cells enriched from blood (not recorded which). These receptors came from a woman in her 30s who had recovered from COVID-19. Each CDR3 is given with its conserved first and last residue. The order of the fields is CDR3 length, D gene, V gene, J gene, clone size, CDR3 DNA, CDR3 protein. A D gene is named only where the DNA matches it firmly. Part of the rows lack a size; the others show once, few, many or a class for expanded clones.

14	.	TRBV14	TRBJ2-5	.	TGTGCCAGCAGCCTTCTTGGGCCTCAAGAGACCCAGTACTTC	CASSLLGPQETQYF
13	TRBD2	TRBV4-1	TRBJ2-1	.	TGCGCCAGCACCGGGAGGAACTACAATGAGCAGTTCTTC	CASTGRNYNEQFF
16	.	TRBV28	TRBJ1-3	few	TGTGCCAGCAGTTTGAACAGGGATTGGGCTGGAAACACCATATATTTT	CASSLNRDWAGNTIYF
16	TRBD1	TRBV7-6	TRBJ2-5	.	TGTGCCAGCAGCTTGGAGACAGGGGTGTTATCAGAGACCCAGTACTTC	CASSLETGVLSETQYF
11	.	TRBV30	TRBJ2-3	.	TGTGCCTGGAGGGGGGGACCTCTGCAGTATTTT	CAWRGGPLQYF
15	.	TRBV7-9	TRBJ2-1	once	TGTGCCAGCAGCTTAGAACAGGGAACATACAATGAGCAGTTCTTC	CASSLEQGTYNEQFF
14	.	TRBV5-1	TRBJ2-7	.	TGCGCCAGCACCCCGGACAGTTCAACCTACGAGCAGTACTTC	CASTPDSSTYEQYF
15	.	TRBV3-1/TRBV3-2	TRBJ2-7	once	TGTGCCAGCAGCCTGTCGGCGGGGGCAGCGACTGTCCAGTACTTC	CASSLSAGAATVQYF
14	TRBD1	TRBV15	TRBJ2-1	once	TGTGCCACCAGCGATGGGGACAGTTACAATGAGCAGTTCTTC	CATSDGDSYNEQFF
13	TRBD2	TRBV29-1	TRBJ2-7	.	TGCAGCGTCCAAGGCGGGAGCTCCTACGAGCAGTACTTC	CSVQGGSSYEQYF
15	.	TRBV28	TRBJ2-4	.	TGTGCCAGCAGTTTTGAGAAGCGGGCTAAAAACATTCAGTACTTC	CASSFEKRAKNIQYF
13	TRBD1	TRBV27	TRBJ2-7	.	TGTGCCAGCAGCTGGACAGGGTCCTACGAGCAGTACTTC	CASSWTGSYEQYF
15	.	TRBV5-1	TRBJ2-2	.	TGCGCCAGCAGCTTGGGGCCAGGGAACACCGGGGAGCTGTTTTTT	CASSLGPGNTGELFF
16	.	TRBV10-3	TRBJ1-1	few	TGTGCCATCAGTGAGCGTTCGACAGCTATGAACACTGAAGCTTTCTTT	CAISERSTAMNTEAFF
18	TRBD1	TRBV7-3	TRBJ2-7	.	TGTGCCAGCAGCCCATCCGTCCGAGGGGACAGGGAGTCCTACGAGCAGTACTTC	CASSPSVRGDRESYEQYF
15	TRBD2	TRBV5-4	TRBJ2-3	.	TGTGCCAGCAGCTTGAGGCGGGAGTTGACAGATACGCAGTATTTT	CASSLRRELTDTQYF
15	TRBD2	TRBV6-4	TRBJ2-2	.	TGTGCCAGCAGTGACGCCCCGGGACTAGCCGGGGAGCTGTTTTTT	CASSDAPGLAGELFF
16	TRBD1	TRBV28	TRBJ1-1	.	TGTGCCAGCAGTTTATTAGTCAGGGACAGTAACACTGAAGCTTTCTTT	CASSLLVRDSNTEAFF
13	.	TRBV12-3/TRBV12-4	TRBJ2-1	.	TGTGCCAGCAGTTTACCGACAGGAGGAGAGCAGTTCTTC	CASSLPTGGEQFF
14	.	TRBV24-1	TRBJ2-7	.	TGTGCCACCAGTGATTCCGGGGGCTCCTACGAGCAGTACTTC	CATSDSGGSYEQYF
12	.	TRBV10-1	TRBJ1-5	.	TGCGCCAGCAGTACAGGGAATCAGCCCCAGCATTTT	CASSTGNQPQHF
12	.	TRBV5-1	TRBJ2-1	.	TGCGCCAGCAGCCAAACAGGGCATGAGCAGTTCTTC	CASSQTGHEQFF
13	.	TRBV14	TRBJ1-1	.	TGTGCCAGCAGCCTGGGGGGGAACACTGAAGCTTTCTTT	CASSLGGNTEAFF
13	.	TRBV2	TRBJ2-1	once	TGTGCCAGCTCGGCAGGGTTGGGCAATGAGCAGTTCTTC	CASSAGLGNEQFF
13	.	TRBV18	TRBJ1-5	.	TGTGCCAGCTCGGCTACGGGGGACCAGCCCCAGCATTTT	CASSATGDQPQHF
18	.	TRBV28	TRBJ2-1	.	TGTGCCAGCAGTTCCTCCACTGACTACCGAAGCTCCTACAATGAGCAGTTCTTC	CASSSSTDYRSSYNEQFF
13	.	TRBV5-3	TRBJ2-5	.	TGTGCCAGAAGCCTAGGGGCTGGGGAGACCCAGTACTTC	CARSLGAGETQYF
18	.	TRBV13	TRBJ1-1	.	TGTGCCAGCAGCTTATTCCCCCGCGGGGCCTTCATGAACACTGAAGCTTTCTTT	CASSLFPRGAFMNTEAFF
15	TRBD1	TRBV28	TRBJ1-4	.	TGTGCCAGCAGTTTACGGGGGACAGGGGGCAATAAACTGTTTTTT	CASSLRGTGGNKLFF
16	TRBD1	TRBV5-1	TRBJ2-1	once	TGCGCCAGCAGCTTGGCCGGTAGGACAGGGTATAATGAGCAGTTCTTC	CASSLAGRTGYNEQFF
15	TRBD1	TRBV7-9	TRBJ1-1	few	TGTGCCAGCAGCCAACGGACAGGTATGAACACTGAAGCTTTCTTT	CASSQRTGMNTEAFF
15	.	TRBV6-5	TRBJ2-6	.	TGTGCCAGCAGTACGGGGAGCTCTGGGGCCAACGTCCTGACTTTC	CASSTGSSGANVLTF
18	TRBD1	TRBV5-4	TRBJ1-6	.	TGTGCCAGCAGCTTGGGGAACAGGGGGAGCTCCTATAATTCACCCCTCCACTTT	CASSLGNRGSSYNSPLHF
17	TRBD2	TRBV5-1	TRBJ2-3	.	TGCGCCAGCAGCTTGGCCGTTAGCGGGAGGGCCATCGATACGCAGTATTTT	CASSLAVSGRAIDTQYF
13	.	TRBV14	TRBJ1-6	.	TGTGCCAGCAGCCAAGGCAGGGTTTCACCCCTCCACTTT	CASSQGRVSPLHF
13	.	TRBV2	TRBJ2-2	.	TGTGCCACCGATGAAAGGGGAACCGGGGAGCTGTTTTTT	CATDERGTGELFF
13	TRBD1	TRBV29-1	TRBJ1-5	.	TGCAGCGTAAGCAGGGGGAAGGATCAGCCCCAGCATTTT	CSVSRGKDQPQHF
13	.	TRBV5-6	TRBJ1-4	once	TGTGCCAGCAGCTTGGCCAGGAATGAAAAACTGTTTTTT	CASSLARNEKLFF
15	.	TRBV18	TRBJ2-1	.	TGTGCCAGCTCACCCCCGCCAAGCCTAAACAATGAGCAGTTCTTC	CASSPPPSLNNEQFF
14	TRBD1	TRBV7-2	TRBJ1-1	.	TGTGCCAGCAGTTCAGGGTCAGGGGGCACTGAAGCTTTCTTT	CASSSGSGGTEAFF
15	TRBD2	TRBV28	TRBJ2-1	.	TGTGCCAGCAGTCTAGCGGGAGGGCTCTTTTATGAGCAGTTCTTC	CASSLAGGLFYEQFF
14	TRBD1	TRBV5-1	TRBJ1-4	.	TGCGCCAGCAGCCCGGACAGGGGGGGTGAAAAACTGTTTTTT	CASSPDRGGEKLFF
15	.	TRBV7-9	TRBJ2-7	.	TGTGCCAGCAGCTTAGAGACAGGCCGTTCCTACGAGCAGTACTTC	CASSLETGRSYEQYF
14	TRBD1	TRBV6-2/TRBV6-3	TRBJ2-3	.	TGTGCCAGCAGTCCAAGGACAGGGACAGATACGCAGTATTTT	CASSPRTGTDTQYF
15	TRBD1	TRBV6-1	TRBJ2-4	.	TGTGCCAGCAGTGAAGCGGGACAGGGGATCACCATTCAGTACTTC	CASSEAGQGITIQYF
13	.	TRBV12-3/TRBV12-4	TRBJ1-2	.	TGTGCCAGCACCACAGGGTCTTGGGGTGGCTACACCTTC	CASTTGSWGGYTF
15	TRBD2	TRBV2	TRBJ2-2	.	TGTGCCAGCAATCTACTAGCGGGAGGGCCCGGGGAGCTGTTTTTT	CASNLLAGGPGELFF
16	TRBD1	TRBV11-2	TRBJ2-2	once	TGTGCCAGCAGCTCCCTGGTAAGGGGGCACACCGGGGAGCTGTTTTTT	CASSSLVRGHTGELFF
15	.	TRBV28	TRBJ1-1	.	TGTGCCAGCAGAACTATCGGGGAAACGAACACTGAAGCTTTCTTT	CASRTIGETNTEAFF